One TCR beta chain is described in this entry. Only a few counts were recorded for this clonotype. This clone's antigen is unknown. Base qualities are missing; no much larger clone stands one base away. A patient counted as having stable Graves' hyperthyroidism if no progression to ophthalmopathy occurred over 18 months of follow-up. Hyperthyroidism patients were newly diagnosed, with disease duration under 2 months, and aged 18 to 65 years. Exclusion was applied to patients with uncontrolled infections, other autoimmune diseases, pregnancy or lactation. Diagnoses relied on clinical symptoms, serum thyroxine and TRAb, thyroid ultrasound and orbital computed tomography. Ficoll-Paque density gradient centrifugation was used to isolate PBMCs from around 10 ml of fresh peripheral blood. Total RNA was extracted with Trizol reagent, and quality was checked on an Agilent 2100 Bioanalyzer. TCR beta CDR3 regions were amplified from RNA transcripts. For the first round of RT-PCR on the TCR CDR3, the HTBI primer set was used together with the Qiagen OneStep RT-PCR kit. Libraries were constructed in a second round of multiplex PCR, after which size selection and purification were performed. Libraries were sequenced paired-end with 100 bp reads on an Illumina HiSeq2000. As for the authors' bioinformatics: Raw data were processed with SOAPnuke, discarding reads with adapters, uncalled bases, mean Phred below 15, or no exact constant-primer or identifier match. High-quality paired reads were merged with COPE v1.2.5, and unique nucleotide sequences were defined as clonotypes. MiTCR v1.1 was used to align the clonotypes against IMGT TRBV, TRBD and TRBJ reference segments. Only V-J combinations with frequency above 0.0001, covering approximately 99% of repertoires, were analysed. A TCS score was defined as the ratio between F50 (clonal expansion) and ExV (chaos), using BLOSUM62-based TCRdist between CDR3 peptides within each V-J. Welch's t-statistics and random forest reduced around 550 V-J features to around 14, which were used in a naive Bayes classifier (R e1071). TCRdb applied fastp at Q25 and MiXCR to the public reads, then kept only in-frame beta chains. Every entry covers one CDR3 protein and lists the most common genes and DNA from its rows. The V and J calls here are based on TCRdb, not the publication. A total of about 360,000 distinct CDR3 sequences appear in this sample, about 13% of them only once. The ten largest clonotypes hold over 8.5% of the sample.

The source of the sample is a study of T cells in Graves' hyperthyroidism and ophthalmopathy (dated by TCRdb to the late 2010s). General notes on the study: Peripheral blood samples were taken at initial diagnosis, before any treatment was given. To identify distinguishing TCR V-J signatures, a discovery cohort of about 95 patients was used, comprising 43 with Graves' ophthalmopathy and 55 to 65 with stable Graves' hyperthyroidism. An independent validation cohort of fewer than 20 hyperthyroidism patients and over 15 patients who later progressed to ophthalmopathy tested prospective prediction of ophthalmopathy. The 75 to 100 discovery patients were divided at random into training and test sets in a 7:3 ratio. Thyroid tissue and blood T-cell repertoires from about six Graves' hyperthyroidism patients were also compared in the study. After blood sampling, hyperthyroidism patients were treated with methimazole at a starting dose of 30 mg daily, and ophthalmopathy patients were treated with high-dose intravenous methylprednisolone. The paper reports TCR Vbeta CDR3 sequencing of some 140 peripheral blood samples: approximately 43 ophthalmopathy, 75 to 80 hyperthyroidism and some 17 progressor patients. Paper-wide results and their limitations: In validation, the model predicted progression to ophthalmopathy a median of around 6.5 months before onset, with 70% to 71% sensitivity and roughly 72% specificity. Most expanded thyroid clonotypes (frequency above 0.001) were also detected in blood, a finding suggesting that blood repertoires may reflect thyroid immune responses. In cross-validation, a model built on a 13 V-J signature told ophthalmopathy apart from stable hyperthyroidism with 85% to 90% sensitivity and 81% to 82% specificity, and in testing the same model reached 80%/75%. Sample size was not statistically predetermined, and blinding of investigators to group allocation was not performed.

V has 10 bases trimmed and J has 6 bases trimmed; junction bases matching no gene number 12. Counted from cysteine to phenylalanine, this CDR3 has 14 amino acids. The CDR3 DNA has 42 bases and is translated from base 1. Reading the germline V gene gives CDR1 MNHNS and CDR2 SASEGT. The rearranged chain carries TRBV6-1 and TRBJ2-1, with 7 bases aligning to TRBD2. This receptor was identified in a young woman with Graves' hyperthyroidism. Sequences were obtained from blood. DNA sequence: TGTGCCACCCAAACCCCGGGACTATCCAATGAGCAGTTCTTC. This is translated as CATQTPGLSNEQFF.